This entry lists 11 T cell receptor beta chains sequenced from one sample in a study of blood T cell repertoires in COVID-19. Libraries were prepared by immunoSEQ multiplex PCR; TCRdb keeps only in-frame clonotypes and omits some of them. Counted here are 84,000 or so clones, about 77% occurring once; the ten biggest clones make up approximately 6.3%. The specimen was peripheral blood. The receptors stem from a man in his 70s with COVID-19, enrolled during active disease.

The V gene is TRBV11-2, the J gene TRBJ2-1; 7 positions agree with TRBD2. The CDR3 contains 14 residues. Germline-derived CDR1 and CDR2 are SGHAT and FQNNGV. V shed 1 base and J 15 bases; nucleotides not matched to a gene: 12. CDR3 nucleotides: TGTGCCAGCAGCTTAGGAGTCGGCGGGGGAGGTCCGTTCTTC. It translates to CASSLGVGGGGPFF.

The chain uses TRBV10-3 and TRBJ1-5, with D unresolved. The ends were cut back, 3 bases at V and 5 bases at J, with 5 bases in the middle. CDR1 ENHRY and CDR2 SYGVKD come from the germline V gene. The CDR3 has 12 residues. The DNA of the CDR3 is TGTGCCATCAGTGACCAATATCAGCCCCAGCATTTT. As protein: CAISDQYQPQHF.

This clone showed up just once. The chain is built from TRBV7-9 and TRBJ2-7; 12 bases fit TRBD1. V lost 4 bases and J lost 2; bases outside the gene matches: 15. Germline CDR1 reads SEHNR; CDR2 reads FQNEAQ (reference sequence). This CDR3 region has 19 residues. CDR3 in amino acids: CASSSITGTGGKKAYEQYF. CDR3 in DNA: TGTGCCAGCAGCTCCATCACCGGGACAGGGGGCAAAAAGGCCTACGAGCAGTACTTC.

This chain joins TRBV4-2 and TRBJ2-1; 10 nucleotides agree with TRBD2. With V trimmed by 2 bases and J by 4 bases, 8 bases remained unmatched. The CDR3 is made up of 17 amino acids. CDR1 is LGHNA and CDR2 is YNFKEQ in the germline V gene. This chain's CDR3 is CASSQLSTSGIYNEQFF. CDR3 nucleotides: TGTGCCAGCAGCCAACTTTCTACTAGCGGGATTTACAATGAGCAGTTCTTC.

V is TRBV10-2 and J is TRBJ1-1, with a tentative D call TRBD1 (5 bases). Trimming took off 1 base at V and 7 bases at J, with 10 bases between the two ends. The CDR3 consists of 13 residues. Germline V CDR1 and CDR2: WSHSY, SAAADI. The CDR3 sequence is CASSELQAYEAFF. In nucleotides, the CDR3 is TGCGCCAGCAGTGAGTTACAGGCCTATGAAGCTTTCTTT.

The genes are TRBV18 and TRBJ1-1; D gene ambiguous. The CDR3 runs to 13 residues. The germline V and J ends were trimmed by 2 bases and 0 bases, with 4 bases remaining between them. Germline V lookup: CDR1 KGHSH, CDR2 LQKENI. CDR3 nucleotide sequence: TGTGCCAGCTCACCAATCATGAACACTGAAGCTTTCTTT. Its protein product is CASSPIMNTEAFF. Full variable domain (missing parts from reference TRBV18 and TRBJ1-1): NAGVMQNPRHLVRRRGQEARLRCSPMKGHSHVYWYRQLPEEGLKFMVYLQKENIIDESGMPKERFSAEFPKEGPSILRIQQVVRGDSAAYFCASSPIMNTEAFFGQGTRLTVV.

The chain employs TRBV14 and TRBJ1-1; D not certain. The length of the CDR3 is 14 residues. The germline CDR1 and CDR2 sequences are SGHDN and FVKESK. Trimming cost V 4 bases and J 3 bases, with 12 bases left between them. The CDR3, as DNA: TGTGCCAGCAGCCGTACGGGGTCGGACACTGAAGCTTTCTTT. Translated: CASSRTGSDTEAFF.

V is TRBV3-1 (or the pseudogene TRBV3-2) and J is TRBJ2-2, with a possible D match to TRBD1 (5 bases). Germline V gene lookup returns CDR1 LGHDT and CDR2 YNNKEL (reference sequence). This CDR3 is built from 16 residues. Trimming removed 1 base at V and 3 bases at J, with 12 bases between. The CDR3 bases are TGTGCCAGCAGCCAAGGGCAGGGCACTCACACCGGGGAGCTGTTTTTT. Residues: CASSQGQGTHTGELFF.

This clone was observed a handful of times. V usage is TRBV11-2 and J usage is TRBJ1-1, with TRBD1 as a possible D gene (6 bases). The CDR3 length is 16 residues. V was shortened by 4 bases and J by 1 base, with 16 bases between the two germline ends. CDR1 SGHAT and CDR2 FQNNGV come from the germline V gene. For the CDR3, the DNA is TGTGCCAGCAGCTCCCCTATCGAGACAGGGAACACTGAAGCTTTCTTT. The encoded protein is CASSSPIETGNTEAFF.

The V gene is TRBV7-9, the J gene TRBJ2-1; the D gene is possibly TRBD2 (6 bases). CDR1 is SEHNR, CDR2 FQNEAQ, per germline (reference sequence). This CDR3 comprises 13 residues. V lost 3 bases and J 8 bases, leaving 11 bases between the germline ends. The CDR3 nucleotides are TGTGCCAGCAGCTTCCGCGAGCGGGATGAGCAGTTCTTC. It encodes CASSFRERDEQFF.

V and J are TRBV19 and TRBJ1-4; the D is unclear. Germline CDR1 reads LNHDA; CDR2 reads SQIVND (reference sequence). The CDR3 loop spans 16 amino acids. Trimming removed 2 bases at V and 5 bases at J, with 15 bases between. The CDR3 sequence is CASSISEPTRNEKLFF. CDR3 bases: TGTGCCAGTAGTATATCCGAACCAACTCGCAATGAAAAACTGTTTTTT.